This T cell receptor beta chain was retrieved from a study of blood T cell repertoires in COVID-19. Study in general: Both acute and convalescent COVID-19 samples were obtained from the United States, Italy and Spain. T cells, B-cell-depleted T cells, or PBMCs provided the cDNA or gDNA that served as material.

The CDR3 contains 18 residues. Unmatched junction bases numbered 17, after V lost 3 bases and J lost 4 bases. Germline V gives CDR1 DFQATT, CDR2 SNEGSKA (reference sequence). Original handling: The authors estimated nucleated cell counts from reference gene primer amplification. The protocol was immunoSEQ multiplex PCR, while the TCRdb copy is restricted to in-frame clones and leaves out a portion. V and J calls and clone size follow that table, whereas D and trimming were derived from the DNA. This sample has under 45,000 clones; 76% occur once, and the top ten carry about 29%. Sequencing used peripheral blood. The chain combines TRBV20-1 with TRBJ2-3; 9 nucleotides line up with TRBD2. This receptor was identified in an elderly man with acute or convalescent COVID-19. DNA for the CDR3: TGCAGTGCTAGTCTCATAGCGGGAGCCCTTTTCTGGGCAGATACGCAGTATTTT. Protein: CSASLIAGALFWADTQYF.